A single sample is the source of the 10 T cell receptor beta chains below, sequenced in a study of T cell changes during pregnancy in multiple sclerosis. TCRdb's copy holds only in-frame clones and misses some; the assay was immunoSEQ multiplex PCR. Of nearly 110,000 clones listed, more than 80% are singletons. The sequenced sample was peripheral blood, obtained before pregnancy. The receptors shown here come from a female donor with multiple sclerosis, enrolled in a pregnancy study.

This clone was recorded once. This chain connects TRBV6-5 to TRBJ1-4; 10 nucleotides agree with TRBD1. There are 15 residues in the CDR3. Looked up from germline, CDR1 is MNHEY and CDR2 is SVGAGI. The V segment lost 1 base and the J segment 5 bases; nucleotides outside the gene matches: 1. The CDR3 region is CASSYLGQGNEKLFF. The CDR3 DNA sequence: TGTGCCAGCAGTTACTTGGGACAGGGGAATGAAAAACTGTTTTTT.

The rearrangement joins TRBV7-9 to TRBJ1-2; 9 bases agree with TRBD1. The CDR3 length is 15 residues. Unmatched junction bases numbered 11, after V lost 5 bases and J lost 7 bases. Germline V CDR1 and CDR2: SEHNR, FQNEAQ (reference sequence). The DNA for the CDR3 is TGTGCCAGCAGCCTCCGAGGGACAGGGACGGGTGGCTACACCTTC. It encodes CASSLRGTGTGGYTF.

This chain joins TRBV4-3 and TRBJ2-3; D might be TRBD2 (6 bases). Germline-derived CDR1 and CDR2 are LGHNA and YSLEER. This CDR3 is built from 17 residues. V lost 0 bases and J 1 base, leaving 14 bases between the germline ends. The CDR3 region is CASSQEWGSGGTDTQYF. For the CDR3, the DNA is TGCGCCAGCAGCCAAGAATGGGGTAGCGGTGGCACAGATACGCAGTATTTT.

The chain employs TRBV7-2 and TRBJ2-5; D unclear. V gave up 3 bases and J gave up 5 bases, with 4 bases separating them. The CDR3 is 11 amino acids. Germline V gene data show CDR1 as SGHTA and CDR2 as FQGNSA. The CDR3 sequence: CASSFRETQYF. CDR3 coding DNA: TGTGCCAGCAGCTTCCGGGAGACCCAGTACTTC.

V gene TRBV19 combines with J gene TRBJ2-1; D unclear. The CDR3 length is 14 residues. CDR1 LNHDA and CDR2 SQIVND come from the germline V gene (reference sequence). V lost 3 bases and J lost 2, with 8 bases in between. Written as DNA, the CDR3 is TGTGCCAGTAGTATTGTACAGCCCTACAATGAGCAGTTCTTC. Protein: CASSIVQPYNEQFF.

This rearrangement joins TRBV5-1 to TRBJ2-1; 8 bases agree with TRBD2. V trimming: 5 bases; J trimming: 0 bases; junction bases outside the gene matches: 4. This CDR3 spans 15 amino acids. CDR1 and CDR2 (germline): SGHRS, YFSETQ. In nucleotides, the CDR3 is TGCGCCAGCAGTCCGAGCGGGGGCTCCTACAATGAGCAGTTCTTC. It codes for CASSPSGGSYNEQFF.

V usage is TRBV5-3 and J usage is TRBJ2-7; 8 nucleotides agree with TRBD1. TRBV5-3 falls under the ORF class, with uncertain function. The CDR3 is 15 amino acids. Losses at the gene ends were 4 bases for V and 3 bases for J; bases not matched to a gene: 9. The CDR3 DNA is TGTGCCAGAAGCGAAGGGGACAGGATAGACTACGAGCAGTACTTC. The encoded protein is CARSEGDRIDYEQYF.

The V call is TRBV7-2, the J call TRBJ1-2; 8 positions match TRBD1. The CDR3 is 14 residues long. CDR1 is SGHTA, CDR2 FQGNSA, per germline. Germline trimming cut 3 bases from V and 6 bases from J; bases unmatched to any gene: 6. Here the CDR3 DNA reads TGTGCCAGCAGCTTTACCCAACAGGGGGATGGCTACACCTTC. Its protein is CASSFTQQGDGYTF.

This clone came up a few times. The gene calls are TRBV5-5 and TRBJ2-7, with a tentative D call TRBD2 (5 bases). Per germline, CDR1 SGHKS and CDR2 YYEKEE (reference sequence). The CDR3 covers 14 residues. The V end was cut by 1 base, the J end by 2 bases, with 10 bases between. CDR3 region: CASSLIPAAYEQYF. CDR3 in DNA: TGTGCCAGCAGCTTGATCCCAGCGGCCTACGAGCAGTACTTC.

The chain couples TRBV28 to TRBJ2-2, with D perhaps TRBD1 (6 bases). The CDR3 contains 16 residues. Germline lookup yields CDR1 MDHEN and CDR2 SYDVKM. V gave up 2 bases and J gave up 4 bases, with 14 bases separating them. The CDR3 protein is CASSLRWGQSTGELFF. CDR3 bases: TGTGCCAGCAGTTTAAGGTGGGGGCAGTCCACCGGGGAGCTGTTTTTT.